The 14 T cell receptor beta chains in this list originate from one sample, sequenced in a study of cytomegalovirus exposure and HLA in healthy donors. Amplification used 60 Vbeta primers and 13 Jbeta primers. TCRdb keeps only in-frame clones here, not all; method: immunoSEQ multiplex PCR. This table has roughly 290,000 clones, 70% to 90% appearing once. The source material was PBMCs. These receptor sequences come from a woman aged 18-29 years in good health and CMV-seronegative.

The CDR3 reads CASSKLGRGRDGYTF. In DNA form, the CDR3 reads TGTGCCAGCAGCAAGTTGGGCAGGGGGCGAGATGGCTACACCTTC. V and J are TRBV5-6 and TRBJ1-2; TRBD1 agrees at 8 bases. The V gene end was trimmed by 4 bases and the J gene end by 6 bases; junction bases not matched to a gene: 11. CDR3 length equals 15 residues. Germline V lookup: CDR1 SGHDT, CDR2 YYEEEE. Variable domain in full (rest from reference TRBV5-6 and TRBJ1-2): DAGVTQSPTHLIKTRGQQVTLRCSPKSGHDTVSWYQQALGQGPQFIFQYYEEEERQRGNFPDRFSGHQFPNYSSELNVNALLLGDSALYLCASSKLGRGRDGYTFGSGTRLTVV.

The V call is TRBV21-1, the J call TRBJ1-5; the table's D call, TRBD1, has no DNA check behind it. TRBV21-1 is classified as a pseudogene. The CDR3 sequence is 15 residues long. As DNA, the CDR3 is TGTGCCAGCAGCAAAGGGGCAGATAGCAATCAGCCCCAGCATTTT. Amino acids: CASSKGADSNQPQHF.

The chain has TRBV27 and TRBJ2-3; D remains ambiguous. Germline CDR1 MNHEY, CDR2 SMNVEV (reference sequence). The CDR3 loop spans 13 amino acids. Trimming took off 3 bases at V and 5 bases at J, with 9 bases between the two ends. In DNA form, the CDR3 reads TGTGCCAGCAGTTTCATCGGTAGAGATACGCAGTATTTT. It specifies CASSFIGRDTQYF.

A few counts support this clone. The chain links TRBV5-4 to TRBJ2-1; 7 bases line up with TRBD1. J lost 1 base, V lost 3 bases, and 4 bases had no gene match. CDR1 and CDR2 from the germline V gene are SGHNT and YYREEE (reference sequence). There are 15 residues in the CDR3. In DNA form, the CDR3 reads TGTGCCAGCAGCTCGGACAGGACGTCCTACAATGAGCAGTTCTTC. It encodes CASSSDRTSYNEQFF.

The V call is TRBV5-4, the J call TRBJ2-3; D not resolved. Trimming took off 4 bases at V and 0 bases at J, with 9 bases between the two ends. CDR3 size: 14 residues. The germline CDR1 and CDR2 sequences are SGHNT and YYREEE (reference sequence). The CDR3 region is CASSPTGSTDTQYF. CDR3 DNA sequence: TGTGCCAGCAGCCCGACGGGTAGCACAGATACGCAGTATTTT.

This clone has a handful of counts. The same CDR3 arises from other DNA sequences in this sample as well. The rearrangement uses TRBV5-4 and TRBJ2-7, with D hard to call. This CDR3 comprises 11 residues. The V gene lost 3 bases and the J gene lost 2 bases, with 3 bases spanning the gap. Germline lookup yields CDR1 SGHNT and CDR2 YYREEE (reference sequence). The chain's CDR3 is CASSSAYEQYF. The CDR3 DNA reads TGTGCCAGCAGCTCGGCCTACGAGCAGTACTTC.

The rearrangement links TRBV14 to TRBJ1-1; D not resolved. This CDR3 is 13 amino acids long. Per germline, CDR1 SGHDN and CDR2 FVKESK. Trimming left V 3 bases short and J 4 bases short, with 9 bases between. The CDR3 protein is CASSQERGTEAFF. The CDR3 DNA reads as TGTGCCAGCAGCCAGGAGCGTGGCACTGAAGCTTTCTTT.

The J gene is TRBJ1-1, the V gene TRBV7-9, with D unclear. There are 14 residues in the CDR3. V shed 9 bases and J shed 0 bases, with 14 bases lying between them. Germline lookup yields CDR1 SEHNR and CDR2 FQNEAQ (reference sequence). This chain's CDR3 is CASTRVRMNTEAFF. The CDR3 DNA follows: TGTGCCAGTACCCGGGTAAGGATGAACACTGAAGCTTTCTTT.

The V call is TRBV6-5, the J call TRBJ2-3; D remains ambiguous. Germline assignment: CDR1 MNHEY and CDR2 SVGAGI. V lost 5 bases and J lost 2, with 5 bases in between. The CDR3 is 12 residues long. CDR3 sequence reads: CASSLDTDTQYF. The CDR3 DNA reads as TGTGCCAGCAGTCTAGACACAGATACGCAGTATTTT.

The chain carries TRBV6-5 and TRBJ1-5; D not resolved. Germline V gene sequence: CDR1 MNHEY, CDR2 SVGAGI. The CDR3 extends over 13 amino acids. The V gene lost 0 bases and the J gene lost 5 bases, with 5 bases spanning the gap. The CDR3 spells CASSYSSYQPQHF. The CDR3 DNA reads TGTGCCAGCAGTTACTCTTCCTATCAGCCCCAGCATTTT.

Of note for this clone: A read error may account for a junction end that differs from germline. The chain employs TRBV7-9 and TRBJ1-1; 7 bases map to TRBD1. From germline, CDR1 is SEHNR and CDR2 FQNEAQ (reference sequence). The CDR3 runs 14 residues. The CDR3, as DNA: TGTTCCAGCTTTCGACCAGGGGGTTCCACTGAAGCTTTCTTT. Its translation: CSSFRPGGSTEAFF.

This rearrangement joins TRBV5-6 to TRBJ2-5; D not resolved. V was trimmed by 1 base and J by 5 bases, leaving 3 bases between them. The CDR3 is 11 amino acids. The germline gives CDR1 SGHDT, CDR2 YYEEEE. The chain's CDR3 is CASSLSETQYF. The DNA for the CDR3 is TGTGCCAGCAGCTTGTCTGAGACCCAGTACTTC. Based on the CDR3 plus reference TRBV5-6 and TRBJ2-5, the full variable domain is DAGVTQSPTHLIKTRGQQVTLRCSPKSGHDTVSWYQQALGQGPQFIFQYYEEEERQRGNFPDRFSGHQFPNYSSELNVNALLLGDSALYLCASSLSETQYFGPGTRLLVL.

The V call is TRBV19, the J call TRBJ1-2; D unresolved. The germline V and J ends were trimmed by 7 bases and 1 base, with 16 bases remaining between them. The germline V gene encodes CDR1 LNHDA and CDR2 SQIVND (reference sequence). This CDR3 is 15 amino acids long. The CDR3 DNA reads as TGTGCCAGTAAAATTGGAGGCCTCCTTAACTATGGCTACACCTTC. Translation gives CASKIGGLLNYGYTF.

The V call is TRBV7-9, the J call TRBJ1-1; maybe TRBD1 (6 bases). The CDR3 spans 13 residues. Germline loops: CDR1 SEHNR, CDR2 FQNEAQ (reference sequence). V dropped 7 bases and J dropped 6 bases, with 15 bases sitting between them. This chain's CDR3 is CASIQGSGAEAFF. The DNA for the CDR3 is TGTGCCAGCATCCAGGGGTCCGGAGCTGAAGCTTTCTTT.